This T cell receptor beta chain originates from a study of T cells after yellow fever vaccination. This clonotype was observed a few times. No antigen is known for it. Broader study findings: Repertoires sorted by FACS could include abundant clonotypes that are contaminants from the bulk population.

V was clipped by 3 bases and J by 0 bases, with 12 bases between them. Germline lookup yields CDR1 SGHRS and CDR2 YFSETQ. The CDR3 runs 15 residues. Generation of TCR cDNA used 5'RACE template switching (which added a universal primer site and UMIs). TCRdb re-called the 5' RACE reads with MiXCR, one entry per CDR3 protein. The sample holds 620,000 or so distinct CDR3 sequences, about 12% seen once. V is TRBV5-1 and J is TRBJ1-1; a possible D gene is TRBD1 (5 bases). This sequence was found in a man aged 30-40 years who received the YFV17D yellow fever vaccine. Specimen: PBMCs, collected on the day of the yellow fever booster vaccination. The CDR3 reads CASSWWGVMNTEAFF. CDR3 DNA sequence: TGCGCCAGCAGCTGGTGGGGGGTAATGAACACTGAAGCTTTCTTT.